This TCR beta chain came from a study of cytomegalovirus exposure and HLA in healthy donors. Overall study findings and caveats: In an earlier analysis, in 540 or so donors, most V segments appeared productive either ~90% or ~30% of the time.

CDR3 length: 14 residues. V shed 6 bases, J shed 4 bases, and the junction held 5 bases outside the gene matches. Germline values: CDR1 SGDLS, CDR2 YYNGEE. The PCR used 60 Vbeta and 13 Jbeta primers. Sequenced by immunoSEQ multiplex PCR; TCRdb stores in-frame clones only, minus some. The table records some 160,000 clones, 77% of them present only once. Concerning this clone itself: What it binds is not known.

Sequencing was done on a sample of PBMCs. This chain connects TRBV9 to TRBJ2-1, with 9 positions matching TRBD1. The TCR comes from a woman aged 25 to 39 in good health and CMV-seronegative. The CDR3 nucleotides are TGTGCCAGCACCTCCGGGACAGGGTACAATGAGCAGTTCTTC. It yields the protein CASTSGTGYNEQFF.